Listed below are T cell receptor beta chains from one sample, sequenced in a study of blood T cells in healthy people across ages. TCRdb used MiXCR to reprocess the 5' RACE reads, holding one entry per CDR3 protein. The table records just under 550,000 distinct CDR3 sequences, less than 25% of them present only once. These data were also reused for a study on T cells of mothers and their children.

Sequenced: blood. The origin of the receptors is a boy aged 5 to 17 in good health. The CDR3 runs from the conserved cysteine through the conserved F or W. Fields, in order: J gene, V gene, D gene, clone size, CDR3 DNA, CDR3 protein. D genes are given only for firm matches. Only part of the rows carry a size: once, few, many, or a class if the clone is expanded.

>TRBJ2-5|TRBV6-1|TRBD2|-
TGTGCCAGCAGTCCTCGTGCGGGGACTAGAATGGTAGAGACCCAGTACTTC
CASSPRAGTRMVETQYF
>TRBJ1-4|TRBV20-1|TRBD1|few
TGCAGTGCTAGAGGCGTCGGACAGGGGTTTGAAAAACTGTTTTTT
CSARGVGQGFEKLFF
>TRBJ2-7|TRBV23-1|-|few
TGCGCCAGCAGTCTGGTCAGGGTACAACCCTACGAGCAGTACTTC
CASSLVRVQPYEQYF
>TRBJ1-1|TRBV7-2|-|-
TGTGCCAGCATCCCTGGGGCCCTGAACACTGAAGCTTTCTTT
CASIPGALNTEAFF
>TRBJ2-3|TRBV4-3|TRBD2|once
TGCGCCAGCAGCCAGGGACTAGCGGGGGGAGGAGATACGCAGTATTTT
CASSQGLAGGGDTQYF
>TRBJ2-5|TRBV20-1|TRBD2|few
TGCAGTGCTAGAGGTGGGACTAGCGGGATGGGTGAGACCCAGTACTTC
CSARGGTSGMGETQYF
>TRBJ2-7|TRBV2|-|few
TGTGCCAGCAGTGACACGACAGCAAGAACCTACGAGCAGTACTTC
CASSDTTARTYEQYF
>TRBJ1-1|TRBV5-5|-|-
TGTGCCAGCAGCCCAGAAACCTTTGAAGCTTTCTTT
CASSPETFEAFF
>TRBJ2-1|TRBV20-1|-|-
TGCAGTGCTAGAGATGGTCCGTTTTTATACAATGAGCAGTTCTTC
CSARDGPFLYNEQFF
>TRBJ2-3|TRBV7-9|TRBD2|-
TGTGCCAGCAGCTTAGCTGCGGCTAGCGGGAGGCTGGATACGCAGTATTTT
CASSLAAASGRLDTQYF
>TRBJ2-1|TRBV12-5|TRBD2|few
TGTGCTAGTGGTACGACCGGGACTAGTTTCGGTGAGCAGTTCTTC
CASGTTGTSFGEQFF
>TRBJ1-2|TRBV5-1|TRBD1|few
TGCGCCAGCAGCTGGACAGGGGCCCTCGGGGACTATGGCTACACCTTC
CASSWTGALGDYGYTF
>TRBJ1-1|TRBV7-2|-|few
TGTGCCAGCAGCCCAACCGGACAGAGGAACACTGAAGCTTTCTTT
CASSPTGQRNTEAFF
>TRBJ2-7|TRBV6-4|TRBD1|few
TGTGCCAGCAGTGGGGTCACAGGGGGTGAAAACGAGCAGTACTTC
CASSGVTGGENEQYF
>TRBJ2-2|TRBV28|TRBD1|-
TGTGCCAGCAGCCACGACAGGGGGGCCGCGAACACCGGGGAGCTGTTTTTT
CASSHDRGAANTGELFF
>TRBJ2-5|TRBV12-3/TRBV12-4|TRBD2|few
TGTGCCAGCAGTTTTACTAGCGGGAGGGCCTCAGAGACCCAGTACTTC
CASSFTSGRASETQYF
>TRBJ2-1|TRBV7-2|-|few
TGTGCCAGCAGCCCATGGGCGATAATTTACAATGAGCAGTTCTTC
CASSPWAIIYNEQFF
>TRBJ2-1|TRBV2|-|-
TGTGCCAGCAGTCCGGACCAGAGTCGTGAGAATGAGCAGTTCTTC
CASSPDQSRENEQFF
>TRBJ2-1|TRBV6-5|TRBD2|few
TGTGCCAGCAGTTGGCTGGCGGGAGGAGTTAATCGGGAGCAGTTCTTC
CASSWLAGGVNREQFF
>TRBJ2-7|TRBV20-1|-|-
TGCAGTGCTAGGGCAAGCGGGCACGAGCAGTACTTC
CSARASGHEQYF
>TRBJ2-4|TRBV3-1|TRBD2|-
TGTGCCAGCAGCCCAGGCGGGAGGGCCCCGTTCGACAAAAACATTCAGTACTTC
CASSPGGRAPFDKNIQYF
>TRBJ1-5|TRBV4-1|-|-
TGCGCCAGCAGCCAAGGTTCCAGGCGGGATAGCAATCAGCCCCAGCATTTT
CASSQGSRRDSNQPQHF
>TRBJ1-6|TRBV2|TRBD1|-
TGTGCCAGCACCGGGAGGACAGGGGTTTCACCCCTCCACTTT
CASTGRTGVSPLHF
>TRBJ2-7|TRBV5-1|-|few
TGCGCCAGCAGCTTATCGGGGGACGGCTACGAGCAGTACTTC
CASSLSGDGYEQYF
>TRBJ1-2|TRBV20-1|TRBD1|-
TGCAGTGCTGTGGGACAGGTGGATGGCTACACCTTC
CSAVGQVDGYTF
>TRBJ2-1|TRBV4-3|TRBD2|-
TGCGCCAGCAGCCAAGTCACGCGGGGGGTTAAGAATGAGCAGTTCTTC
CASSQVTRGVKNEQFF
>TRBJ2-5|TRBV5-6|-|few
TGTGCCAGCAGCTTGGGCCGGTACCAAGAGACCCAGTACTTC
CASSLGRYQETQYF
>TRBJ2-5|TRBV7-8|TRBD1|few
TGTGCCAGCAGCCGGGACAGGGGCCACGAGCAGCACTTC
CASSRDRGHEQHF
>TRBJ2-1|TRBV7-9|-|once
TGTGCCAGCAGCTTTTTCTCGCGGGAAGGCTTGGGGGATGAGCAGTTCTTC
CASSFFSREGLGDEQFF
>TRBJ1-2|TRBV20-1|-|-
TGCAGTGCTAGGAAGGGAGATCGGTATGGCTACACCTTC
CSARKGDRYGYTF
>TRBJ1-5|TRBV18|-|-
TGTGCCAGCTCACCACCGAGTGAGGAGGATAGCAATCAGCCCCAGCATTTT
CASSPPSEEDSNQPQHF
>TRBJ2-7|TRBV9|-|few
TGTGCCAGCAGCGTAGAGGGGAGAGGGTACGAGCAGTACTTC
CASSVEGRGYEQYF
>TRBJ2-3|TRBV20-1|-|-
TGCAGTGCGACCTACAGGGACCACACAGATACGCAGTATTTT
CSATYRDHTDTQYF
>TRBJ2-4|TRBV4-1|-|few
TGCGCCAGCAGCCAAGCAGGGCAGGGGCAAAACATTCAGTACTTC
CASSQAGQGQNIQYF
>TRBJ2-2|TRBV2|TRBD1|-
TGTGCCAGCAGCCTCGGGACAGGGGCGAACACCGGGGAGCTGTTTTTT
CASSLGTGANTGELFF
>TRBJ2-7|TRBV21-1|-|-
TGTGCCAGCAACCGACAGGGCGGAGACTACGAGCAGTACTTC
CASNRQGGDYEQYF
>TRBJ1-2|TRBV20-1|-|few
TGCAGTGCTAGAGGGCGTCGGGGGTATGGCTACACCTTC
CSARGRRGYGYTF
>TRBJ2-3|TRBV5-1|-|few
TGCGCCAGTAGCGCCCTTGACAGCTCAGATACGCAGTATTTT
CASSALDSSDTQYF
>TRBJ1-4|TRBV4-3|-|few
TGCGCCAGCAGCCAGGAAACGGGGGGCTTTTGGGAAAAACTGTTTTTT
CASSQETGGFWEKLFF
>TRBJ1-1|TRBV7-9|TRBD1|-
TGTGCCAGCAGCGCATACAGGGGGCTCACTGAAGCTTTCTTT
CASSAYRGLTEAFF
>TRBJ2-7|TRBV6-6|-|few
TGTGCCAGCAGCTTACAAAGGGGAAACGAGCAGTACTTC
CASSLQRGNEQYF
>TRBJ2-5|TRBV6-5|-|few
TGTGCCAGCAGTTATTCTTACAGACAAGAGACCCAGTACTTC
CASSYSYRQETQYF
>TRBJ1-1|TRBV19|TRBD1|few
TGTGCCAGTAGTATCGGGACAGTCCTATGGGACACTGAAGCCTTCTTT
CASSIGTVLWDTEAFF
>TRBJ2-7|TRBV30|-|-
TGTGCCTGGGAGTCGGGGGCAGGGCGAGAGCAGTACTTC
CAWESGAGREQYF
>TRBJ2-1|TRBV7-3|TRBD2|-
TGTGCCAGCAGCTTGAAAGCGGGGAGGGAGCAGTTCTTC
CASSLKAGREQFF
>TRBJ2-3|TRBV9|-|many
TGTGCCAGCAGCCCAACTAGGGCCGGGACAGATACGCAGTATTTT
CASSPTRAGTDTQYF
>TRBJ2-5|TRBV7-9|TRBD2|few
TGTGCCAGCAGCTCGACTAGCGGGAGACAAGAGACCCAGTACTTC
CASSSTSGRQETQYF
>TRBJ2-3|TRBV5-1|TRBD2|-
TGCGCCAGCAGCTTAATTAGCGGGAGGGCCGTGGATACGCAGTATTTT
CASSLISGRAVDTQYF
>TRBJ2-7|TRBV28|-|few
TGTGCCAGCAGTTTATACTTGTCGTGGGCAGCTCCTCTCTCCTACGAGCAGTACTTC
CASSLYLSWAAPLSYEQYF
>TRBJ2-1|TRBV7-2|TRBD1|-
TGTGCCAGCAGCTCGCTGGGACAGGGTTACGAGCAGTTCTTC
CASSSLGQGYEQFF
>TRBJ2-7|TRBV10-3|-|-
TGTGCCATCAGTGAGGCACGACAAATTGGGTTTCCCGAGCAGTACTTC
CAISEARQIGFPEQYF
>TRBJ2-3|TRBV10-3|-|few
TGTGCCATCAGTGGTTTAGCTCAAGATACGCAGTATTTT
CAISGLAQDTQYF
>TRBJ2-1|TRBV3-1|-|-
TGTGCCAGCAGCCCTCGTAAGGAGTCCTACAATGAGCAGTTCTTC
CASSPRKESYNEQFF
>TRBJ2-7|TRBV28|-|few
TGTGCCAGCAGGCAACAGGGCCCGTCCGCCTACGAGCAGTACTTC
CASRQQGPSAYEQYF